These 20 T cell receptor beta chains originate from one sample sequenced in a study of blood T cell repertoires in COVID-19 (dated by TCRdb to the early 2020s). Library preparation was by the immunoSEQ multiplex PCR assay. Here the immuneACCESS table is served through TCRdb, limited to in-frame sequences with V and J called. Missing clones are a known gap in these copies; in checked studies unresolved V genes cover under half, and the rest lacks a known reason. The sample records more than 90,000 clones, under 85% of which are singletons. Of the sample, approximately 25% is held by the ten largest clones. The source material was peripheral blood. These receptors were taken from a human donor in a cohort sampled during active COVID-19.

The rearrangement links TRBV6-4 to TRBJ2-3; TRBD2 matches at 10 bases. The junction had 10 bases not matched to a gene; V was cut back by 6 bases and J by 1 base. The CDR3 has 17 amino acids. Germline-derived CDR1 and CDR2 are MRHNA and SNTAGT. Here the CDR3 DNA reads TGTGCCAGCAGACTCCATCCCGGGACTAGCGGCACAGATACGCAGTATTTT. As protein: CASRLHPGTSGTDTQYF.

V is TRBV12-3 or TRBV12-4 and J is TRBJ1-1, with 7 bases lining up with TRBD1. J lost 2 bases, V lost 6 bases, and 3 bases had no gene match. This CDR3 is built from 13 residues. CDR3 amino acids: CASRRQGNTEAFF. DNA for the CDR3: TGTGCCAGCAGACGACAGGGAAACACTGAAGCTTTCTTT.

The rearrangement joins TRBV10-3 to TRBJ2-1; possibly TRBD2 for D (6 bases). Trimming stripped 4 bases from V and 2 bases from J, with 9 bases between. Germline CDR1 is ENHRY and CDR2 is SYGVKD. This CDR3 comprises 14 residues. This chain's CDR3 is CAISGGETYNEQFF. DNA of the CDR3: TGTGCCATCAGTGGGGGGGAAACCTACAATGAGCAGTTCTTC.

This chain links TRBV5-8 with TRBJ2-7, with 9 bases aligning to TRBD2. J lost 6 bases, V lost 2 bases, and 6 bases had no gene match. This CDR3 has 14 amino acids. Looked up from germline, CDR1 is SGHTS and CDR2 is YDEGEE. The CDR3 nucleotides are TGTGCCAGCAGCTTTTTGGCGGGAGGGCGCGAGCAGTACTTC. It specifies CASSFLAGGREQYF. The full variable domain, completed using reference TRBV5-8 and TRBJ2-7, is EAGVTQSPTHLIKTRGQQATLRCSPISGHTSVYWYQQALGLGLQFLLWYDEGEERNRGNFPPRFSGRQFPNYSSELNVNALELEDSALYLCASSFLAGGREQYFGPGTRLTVT.

CDR3 residues: CASSKGQGTDTQYF. The CDR3 DNA reads as TGCGCCAGCAGCAAAGGACAGGGCACAGATACGCAGTATTTT. This chain links TRBV5-1 with TRBJ2-3; 7 nucleotides match TRBD1. The CDR3 totals 14 residues. V gave up 4 bases and J gave up 1 base; unmatched junction bases: 3. CDR1 and CDR2 (germline): SGHRS, YFSETQ.

This clone came up a few times. The chain combines TRBV7-4 with TRBJ1-1; D unclear. The length of the CDR3 is 10 residues. Trimming left V 7 bases short and J 7 bases short, with 7 bases between. CDR1 SGHVT and CDR2 SQSDAQ come from the germline V gene. DNA for the CDR3: TGTGCCAGCATTTTCTTTGAAGCTTTCTTT. It codes for CASIFFEAFF.

The chain combines TRBV15 with TRBJ2-5; TRBD2 matches 12 bases. After removal of 5 bases from V and 4 bases from J, the junction contained 2 bases not matched to a gene. The germline V gene encodes CDR1 LNHNV and CDR2 YYDKDF (reference sequence). The CDR3 has 14 residues. CDR3 DNA: TGTGCCACCAGCTCTAGCGGGAGGGGAGAGACCCAGTACTTC. Translation gives CATSSSGRGETQYF.

This chain links TRBV9 with TRBJ1-6, with 9 bases fitting TRBD1. The CDR3 has 16 residues. The J segment lost 7 bases and the V segment lost 3 bases, leaving 8 bases of the junction unmatched. Germline V gives CDR1 SGDLS, CDR2 YYNGEE. In DNA form, the CDR3 reads TGTGCCAGCAGCGCGGAGTCCGGGACAGGGAATTCACCCCTCCACTTT. Its protein is CASSAESGTGNSPLHF.

This clone was observed a few times. This chain links TRBV25-1 with TRBJ2-7; D possibly corresponds to TRBD1 (6 bases). Trimming took 3 bases from V and 2 from J, leaving 8 bases between them. CDR1 and CDR2 from the germline V gene are MGHDK and SYGVNS. CDR3 length equals 13 residues. CDR3 in DNA: TGTGCCAGCAGTGATTCAGGGGCCTACGAGCAGTACTTC. Its translation: CASSDSGAYEQYF.

The genes are TRBV27 and TRBJ2-7; D is possibly TRBD1 (6 bases). V was cut by 6 bases and J by 3 bases, with 9 bases left in between. CDR1 and CDR2 (germline): MNHEY, SMNVEV (reference sequence). The CDR3 consists of 12 residues. The CDR3 is CASRDRYYEQYF. The DNA of the CDR3 is TGTGCCAGCAGGGACAGATACTACGAGCAGTACTTC.

A single count supports this clone. The chain combines TRBV6-2 or TRBV6-3 with TRBJ2-3; 8 nucleotides line up with TRBD2. The CDR3 covers 16 residues. V lost 0 bases and J lost 4; bases outside the gene matches: 6. Germline loops: CDR1 MNHEY, CDR2 SVGEGT. The CDR3 nucleotides read TGTGCCAGCAGTTACTCGGGACTAGGATCCCCAGATACGCAGTATTTT. As protein: CASSYSGLGSPDTQYF.

V gene TRBV19 combines with J gene TRBJ2-1; a weak D match, TRBD2 (6 bases). Germline CDR1 and CDR2: LNHDA and SQIVND (reference sequence). The CDR3 is 15 residues long. Trimming took off 8 bases at V and 3 bases at J, with 17 bases between the two ends. The CDR3: CASGSRLDRYNEQFF. The CDR3 DNA is TGTGCCAGTGGGAGCCGACTAGACCGCTACAATGAGCAGTTCTTC.

This rearrangement joins TRBV12-3 or TRBV12-4 to TRBJ2-4; no definite D call. CDR3 length: 13 amino acids. Trimming took 5 bases from V and 0 from J, leaving 5 bases between them. The chain's CDR3 is CASSDSAKNIQYF. CDR3 bases: TGTGCCAGCAGTGACTCAGCCAAAAACATTCAGTACTTC.

The chain couples TRBV5-1 to TRBJ2-5; 13 nucleotides match TRBD2. V lost 0 bases, J lost 5 bases, and 4 bases stayed unmatched. Germline lookup yields CDR1 SGHRS and CDR2 YFSETQ. The CDR3 contains 16 residues. Written as DNA, the CDR3 is TGCGCCAGCAGCTTGGGACTAGCGGGAGGTTTGGAGACCCAGTACTTC. As protein: CASSLGLAGGLETQYF.

The chain carries TRBV19 and TRBJ2-1; 7 nucleotides agree with TRBD1. The CDR3 extends over 16 amino acids. Germline V gives CDR1 LNHDA, CDR2 SQIVND (reference sequence). Trimming cost V 4 bases and J 13 bases; bases outside gene matches: 19. The CDR3 coding sequence is TGTGCCAGTAGTAACGCCCGGACAGGCGGTTTAATCGACCAGTTCTTC. Its protein product is CASSNARTGGLIDQFF.

The rearrangement joins TRBV3-1 (or the pseudogene TRBV3-2) to TRBJ2-7; no clear D gene. Between the trimmed V and J ends, which lost 4 bases and 12 bases, there was a span of 13 bases. CDR1 and CDR2 from the germline V gene are LGHDT and YNNKEL (reference sequence). The CDR3 loop spans 11 amino acids. This chain's CDR3 is CASSPHGSSYF. The CDR3 coding sequence is TGTGCCAGCAGCCCCCATGGTAGCTCGTACTTC.

This clone was detected only once. This chain links TRBV2 with TRBJ1-6; 10 nucleotides agree with TRBD1. Trimming cost V 4 bases and J 7 bases; bases outside gene matches: 4. This CDR3 region has 15 residues. CDR1 and CDR2 (germline): SNHLY, FYNNEI. The DNA of the CDR3 is TGTGCCAGCAGTGGGACAGGGGGTCAAAATTCACCCCTCCACTTT. Residues: CASSGTGGQNSPLHF.

The table lists this clone with a few counts. The J gene is TRBJ2-5, the V gene TRBV7-2; tentatively, D is TRBD2 (5 bases). Germline V CDR1 and CDR2: SGHTA, FQGNSA. The CDR3 is 14 residues long. V lost 1 base, J lost 5 bases, and 11 bases lay in between. CDR3 protein: CASSLGGRGETQYF. The CDR3 coding sequence is TGTGCCAGCAGCTTAGGAGGCAGAGGGGAGACCCAGTACTTC.

V is TRBV10-1 and J is TRBJ2-1; 7 bases agree with TRBD2. Germline V lookup: CDR1 WNHNN, CDR2 SYGVQD (reference sequence). This CDR3 has 13 amino acids. V was clipped by 8 bases and J by 7 bases; unmatched bases: 8. The CDR3 bases are TGCGCCAGCCGGGCGGGAGCGTCGAATGAGCAGTTCTTC. Protein product: CASRAGASNEQFF.

The chain carries TRBV6-5 and TRBJ2-3; D possibly corresponds to TRBD2 (5 bases). V lost 2 bases and J lost 2, with 11 bases in between. This CDR3 has 15 amino acids. Germline V lookup: CDR1 MNHEY, CDR2 SVGAGI. The CDR3, as DNA: TGTGCCAGCAGTTACGCCGGGATCATCACAGATACGCAGTATTTT. Translation gives CASSYAGIITDTQYF.